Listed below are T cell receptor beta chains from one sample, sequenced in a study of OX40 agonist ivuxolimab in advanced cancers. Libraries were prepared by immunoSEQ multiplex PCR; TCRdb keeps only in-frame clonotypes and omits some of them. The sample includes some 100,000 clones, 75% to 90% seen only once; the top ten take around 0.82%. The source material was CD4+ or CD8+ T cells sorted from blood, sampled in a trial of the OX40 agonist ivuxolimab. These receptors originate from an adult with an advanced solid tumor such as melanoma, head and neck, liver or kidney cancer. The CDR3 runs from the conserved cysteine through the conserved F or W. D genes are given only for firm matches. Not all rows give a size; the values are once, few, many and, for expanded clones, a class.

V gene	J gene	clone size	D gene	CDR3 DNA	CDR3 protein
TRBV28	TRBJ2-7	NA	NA	TGTGCCAGCAGTTTATCGCCGAGGAGGGGACGGGAGCAGTACTTC	CASSLSPRRGREQYF
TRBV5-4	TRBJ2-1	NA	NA	TGTGCCAGCAGCTTGGCGGGATCCTACAATGAGCAGTTCTTC	CASSLAGSYNEQFF
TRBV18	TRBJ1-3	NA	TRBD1	TGTGCCAGCTCATCGGGCGACAGGGATGGAAACACCATATATTTT	CASSSGDRDGNTIYF
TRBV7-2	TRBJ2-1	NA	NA	TGTGCCAGCAGCCACTGGGACTCCCTCTCCCTGTACAACAATGAGCAGTTCTTC	CASSHWDSLSLYNNEQFF
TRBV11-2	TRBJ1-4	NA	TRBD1	TGTGCCAGCAGCTCGACAGGGAATCCTAATGAAAAACTGTTTTTT	CASSSTGNPNEKLFF
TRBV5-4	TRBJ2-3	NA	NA	TGTGCCAGCAGCTTGGAAGGGGCCCGACTTTATACGCAGTATTTT	CASSLEGARLYTQYF
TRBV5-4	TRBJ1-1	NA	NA	TGTGCCAGCAGTCAGGACTCGGGCACTGAAGCTTTCTTT	CASSQDSGTEAFF
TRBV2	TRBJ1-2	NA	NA	TGTGCCAGCAGTGGGCGGGTGAACTATGGCTACACCTTC	CASSGRVNYGYTF
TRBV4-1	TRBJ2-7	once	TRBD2	TGCGCCAGCAGCCACCCGGGACTAGGCTCTTACGAGCAGTACTTC	CASSHPGLGSYEQYF
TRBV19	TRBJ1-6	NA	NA	TGTGCCAGTAGTCCACGGACTAATAATTCACCCCTCCACTTT	CASSPRTNNSPLHF
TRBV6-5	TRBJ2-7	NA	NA	TGTGCCAGCAGAGGGGACAACTCCTACGAGCAGTACTTC	CASRGDNSYEQYF
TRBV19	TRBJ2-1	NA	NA	TGTGCCAGTAGTACACTTGGGGTTTTGGTCGAGCAGTTCTTC	CASSTLGVLVEQFF
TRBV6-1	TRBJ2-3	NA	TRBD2	TGTGCCAGCAGTGAAGCCTGGACTAGCGGGGGGCCAGATACGCAGTATTTT	CASSEAWTSGGPDTQYF
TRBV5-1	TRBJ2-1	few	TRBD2	TGCGCCAGCAGCTTGGGGGAGGGTTCGTGGGAGCAGTTCTTC	CASSLGEGSWEQFF
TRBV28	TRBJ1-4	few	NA	TGTGCCAGCGGGGGATTGGATGAAAAACTGTTTTTT	CASGGLDEKLFF
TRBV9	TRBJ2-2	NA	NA	TGTGCCAGCAGCCCCCCCGCTTCAGGATCCGGGGAGCTGTTTTTT	CASSPPASGSGELFF
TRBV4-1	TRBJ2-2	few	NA	TGCGCCAGCAGCCAAGATGGCACAGGGCAAGGCACCGGGGAGCTGTTTTTT	CASSQDGTGQGTGELFF
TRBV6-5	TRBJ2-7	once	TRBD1	TGTGCCAGCAGTTACCTACAGGGGGTTGGCGAGCAGTACTTC	CASSYLQGVGEQYF
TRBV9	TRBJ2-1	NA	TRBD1	TGTGCCAGCAGTCGCACAGGGGTCTCCTACAATGAGCAGTTCTTC	CASSRTGVSYNEQFF
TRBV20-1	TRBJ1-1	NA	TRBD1	TGCAGTGCCGCGGACAGGGAAGCTTTCTTT	CSAADREAFF